Reported below is one TCR beta chain. Its antigen is as yet unknown. TCRdb's copy holds only in-frame clones and misses some; the assay was immunoSEQ multiplex PCR. The repertoire includes about 480,000 clones, approximately 88% of them detected once, and 9.5% to 15% sits in the top ten. The data were taken from a study of Ad26.COV2.S vaccination and SARS-CoV-2 variants. Study in general: Intramuscular Ad26.COV2.S at 5x10^10 or 1x10^11 viral particles.

Described treatment: roughly 18 received Ad26.COV2.S at low or high dose, single or two shots; about 5 received placebo; per-sample allocation not given. The investigators took samples on day 63 after the first vaccine or placebo injection. Vaccine was an Ad26 vector expressing Wuhan-strain SARS-CoV-2 spike. This CDR3 has 15 residues. CDR1 and CDR2 from the germline V gene are SGHAT and FQNNGV. Trimming left V 2 bases short and J 3 bases short, with 13 bases between. The study's findings and limits: Recipients of either vaccine or placebo displayed similar breadth of non-spike TCRs.

This chain joins TRBV11-2 and TRBJ2-5, with a possible D match to TRBD2 (5 bases). The sequences come from peripheral blood, collected in a trial of Ad26.COV2.S vaccine versus placebo. This clonotype was obtained from a person between 18 and 60 years old who received the Ad26.COV2.S COVID-19 vaccine or a placebo. CDR3 DNA: TGTGCCAGCAGCTTACGAGGGAGCAGTAAAGAGACCCAGTACTTC. Protein product: CASSLRGSSKETQYF.